The present TCR beta chain was sequenced within a study of blood T cell repertoires in COVID-19. This CDR3 spans 15 amino acids. Germline lookup yields CDR1 SGHRS and CDR2 YFSETQ. V was clipped by 0 bases and J by 5 bases; unmatched bases: 4. In the study's own analysis: Estimated nucleated cell counts came from reference gene primer amplification. Libraries were prepared by immunoSEQ multiplex PCR; TCRdb keeps only in-frame clonotypes and omits some of them. V, J and clone size are those of that table, while D and trimming were read from the DNA. Of 180,000 or so clones in the sample, around four fifths were seen once. Residents of over 20 US areas, aged roughly 18 to 95 years, made up the participants.

What was sequenced was PBMCs or T cells enriched from blood (not recorded which). This chain joins TRBV5-1 and TRBJ2-5, with TRBD2 identical over 10 bases. The TCR was taken from a woman aged 55-69 years who had recovered from COVID-19. The DNA for the CDR3 is TGCGCCAGCAGCTTGGTTGGAGCGGGGGGGGAGACCCAGTACTTC. It codes for CASSLVGAGGETQYF.